This T cell receptor beta chain emerged from a study of T-cell memory formation after mild COVID-19. This clonotype was seen at least ten times. The CDR3 spans 14 residues. The V gene's germline CDR1 is SEHNR and CDR2 FQNEAQ (reference sequence). Trimming removed 5 bases from V and 2 bases from J, with 11 bases in between. Constant-segment-primed 5'RACE gave TCR alpha and TCR beta cDNA libraries with sample barcodes and UMIs. TCRdb re-derived calls from the 5' RACE reads in MiXCR, one entry per CDR3 protein. Of around 34,000 distinct CDR3 sequences in the sample, around 8% were seen once. The clonotype comes from a man younger than 35 who had mild COVID-19 (a few samples of this study predate the infection). Cell type and time point are not known. Sequencing was done on a sample of PBMCs or a T cell subset sorted from them (not recorded which). The chain recombines TRBV7-9 with TRBJ2-3; possibly TRBD1 for D (5 bases). CDR3 DNA: TGTGCCAGCAGCCTAGGACAAGACACAGATACGCAGTATTTT. It is translated as CASSLGQDTDTQYF.